The clone carrying this TCR beta chain showed up just once. The primer mix had 60 Vbeta and 13 Jbeta primers. Profiling relied on immunoSEQ multiplex PCR, and the TCRdb table lists in-frame clones only, not all of them. Of 200,000 to 250,000 clones in the sample, around four fifths were seen once. The sample belongs to a study of cytomegalovirus exposure and HLA in healthy donors. Background on the study: Findings of an earlier analysis included about 100 million unique TCR beta sequences from 200 million or so T cells. There were some 410 genotyped donors. Of these, roughly 84% fell in the genetic ancestry cluster associated with self-reported Caucasian donors.

The sequence derives from a man in his fifties in good health and CMV-seronegative. Sequenced input: PBMCs.

The CDR3 DNA is TGTGCCAGCAGCATGCTTCCCGGGACAGGGGACACTGAAGCTTTCTTT. It specifies CASSMLPGTGDTEAFF. The chain is built from TRBV28 and TRBJ1-1, with 10 bases lining up with TRBD1. CDR3 length: 16 amino acids. The trim removed 6 bases at V and 3 bases at J, leaving 10 bases unmatched. The germline V gene has CDR1 MDHEN and CDR2 SYDVKM. The entire variable domain, with the rest obtained from reference TRBV28 and TRBJ1-1, is as follows: DVKVTQSSRYLVKRTGEKVFLECVQDMDHENMFWYRQDPGLGLRLIYFSYDVKMKEKGDIPEGYSVSREKKERFSLILESASTNQTSMYLCASSMLPGTGDTEAFFGQGTRLTVV.